The sequence of this T cell receptor beta chain was determined in a study of cytomegalovirus exposure and HLA in healthy donors. Points from the study as a whole: In an earlier analysis, about 90% or about 30%: the productive usage of most TCR beta V segments. CMV antigen specificity was confirmed in vitro for a few CMV-associated chains.

From germline, CDR1 is SGHNT and CDR2 YYREEE (reference sequence). V was cut by 5 bases and J by 5 bases, with 15 bases left in between. The CDR3 loop spans 14 amino acids. The PCR had 60 Vbeta and 13 Jbeta primers. The assay was immunoSEQ multiplex PCR, and TCRdb's table has in-frame clones only and misses some. The profile shows fewer than 150,000 clones, around 85% of them singletons. As regards this clone: Antigen: not known.

This sequence originates from a woman aged 25 to 39 in good health and CMV-seropositive. This sequence joins TRBV5-4 and TRBJ2-3, with D perhaps matching TRBD1 (5 bases). The sample taken for sequencing was PBMCs. This chain's CDR3 is CASSIREGVDTQYF. The CDR3 bases are TGTGCCAGCAGTATACGCGAAGGGGTAGATACGCAGTATTTT. Looking up the rest from reference TRBV5-4 and TRBJ2-3 gives the full variable domain: ETGVTQSPTHLIKTRGQQVTLRCSSQSGHNTVSWYQQALGQGPQFIFQYYREEENGRGNFPPRFSGLQFPNYSSELNVNALELDDSALYLCASSIREGVDTQYFGPGTRLTVL.